Sequencing of this T cell receptor beta chain was carried out in a study of cytomegalovirus exposure and HLA in healthy donors. Study-level points and caveats: According to a later analysis, donors in an Asian-associated ancestry cluster reportedly had fewer N-insertions than the 666-donor mean. In a later analysis, across HLA loci, associated TCR counts were highest for DRB1, lowest for HLA-C.

The CDR3 totals 15 residues. Germline V gene data show CDR1 as SGHAT and CDR2 as FQDESV (reference sequence). Trimming removed 4 bases from V and 2 bases from J; junction bases left unmatched: 6. With 60 Vbeta and 13 Jbeta primers, the PCR was carried out. Clones were sequenced by immunoSEQ multiplex PCR, and TCRdb holds only the in-frame ones, with some missing. In the table there are approximately 150,000 clones, around 65% of which are singletons. With respect to this clone: Its target is not known.

Sequences were obtained from PBMCs. The sequence was collected from a woman aged 55-69 years in good health and CMV-seronegative. J is TRBJ2-7 and V is TRBV11-1, with TRBD1 identical over 9 bases. In DNA form, the CDR3 reads TGTGCCAGCAGCTCACCGGGACAGGGCCCCTACGAGCAGTACTTC. Its protein is CASSSPGQGPYEQYF. Combining the CDR3 with reference TRBV11-1 and TRBJ2-7 gives the whole variable domain EAEVAQSPRYKITEKSQAVAFWCDPISGHATLYWYRQILGQGPELLVQFQDESVVDDSQLPKDRFSAERLKGVDSTLKIQPAELGDSAMYLCASSSPGQGPYEQYFGPGTRLTVT.